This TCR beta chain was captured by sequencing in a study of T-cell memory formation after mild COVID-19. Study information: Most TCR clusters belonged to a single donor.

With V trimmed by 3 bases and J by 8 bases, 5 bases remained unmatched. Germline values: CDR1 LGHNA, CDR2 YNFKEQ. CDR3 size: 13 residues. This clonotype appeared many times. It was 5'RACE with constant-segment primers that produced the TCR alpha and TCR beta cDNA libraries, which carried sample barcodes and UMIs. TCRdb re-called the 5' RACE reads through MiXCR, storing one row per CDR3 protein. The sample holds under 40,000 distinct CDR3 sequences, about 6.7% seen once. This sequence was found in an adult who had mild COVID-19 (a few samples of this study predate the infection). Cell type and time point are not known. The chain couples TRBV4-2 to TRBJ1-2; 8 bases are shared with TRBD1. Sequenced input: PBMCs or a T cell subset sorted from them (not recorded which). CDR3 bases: TGTGCCAGCAGCCAGGACAGGGTAGAGGGCTACACCTTC. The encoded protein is CASSQDRVEGYTF.